This T cell receptor (beta chain) came from a study of breast tumors, draining lymph nodes, adjacent tissues. The CDR3 is 15 amino acids. V shed 6 bases and J 4 bases; nucleotides not matched to a gene: 14. From germline, CDR1 is DFQATT and CDR2 SNEGSKA (reference sequence). Samples came from axillary lymph nodes draining the breast cancer. TCRdb reprocessed the multiplex PCR reads via MiXCR and lists one record per CDR3 protein. In the table there are tens of thousands of distinct CDR3 sequences, approximately 28% of which are singletons. Regarding this clonotype: A read error is possible here, since a much larger clone lies one base away.

The receptor was isolated from a female donor with breast cancer. Some clones in this sample may be carry-over from other donors' samples. The chain uses TRBV20-1 and TRBJ1-2; 7 bases align to TRBD1. Material for sequencing was axillary lymph node tissue. The CDR3 is CSAPLPGQATYGYTF. CDR3 bases: TGCAGTGCCCCACTTCCTGGACAGGCAACCTATGGCTACACCTTC.